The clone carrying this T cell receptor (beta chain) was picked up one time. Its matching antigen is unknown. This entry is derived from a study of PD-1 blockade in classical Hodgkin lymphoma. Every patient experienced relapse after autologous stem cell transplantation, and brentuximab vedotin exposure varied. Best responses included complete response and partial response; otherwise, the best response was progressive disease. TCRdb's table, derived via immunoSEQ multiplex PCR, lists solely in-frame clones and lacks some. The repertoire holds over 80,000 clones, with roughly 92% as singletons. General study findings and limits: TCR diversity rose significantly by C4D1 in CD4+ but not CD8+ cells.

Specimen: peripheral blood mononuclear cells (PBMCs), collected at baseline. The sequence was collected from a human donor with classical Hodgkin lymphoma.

The chain's CDR3 is CASSLVPGQGSYEQYF. The CDR3 nucleotides are TGTGCCAGCAGCTTAGTACCCGGCCAGGGCTCCTACGAGCAGTACTTC. The chain employs TRBV7-9 and TRBJ2-7; the D gene is possibly TRBD1 (5 bases). Trimming pared 1 base from V and 0 bases from J, leaving 13 bases between. CDR1 is SEHNR and CDR2 is FQNEAQ in the germline V gene (reference sequence). The CDR3 contains 16 residues.